This TCR beta chain was found in a study of cytomegalovirus exposure and HLA in healthy donors. Study background: About 77 million unique TCRs from HLA-typed donors made up an early data release.

The CDR3 sequence is 23 residues long. CDR1 is MDHEN and CDR2 is SYDVKM in the germline V gene. The junction had 20 bases not matched to a gene; V was cut back by 4 bases and J by 0 bases. Both 60 Vbeta primers and 13 Jbeta primers went into the PCR. Only in-frame clones appear in the TCRdb table, and some are missing; sequencing was by immunoSEQ multiplex PCR. The table lists 150,000 to 200,000 clones, more than 75% of them singletons. Comment on this clone: Its antigen is as yet unknown.

General study results and limits: Roughly even sequencing depth across donors was the assumption behind the presence/absence analyses.

Sequencing used PBMCs. The rearrangement joins TRBV28 to TRBJ2-6; 11 nucleotides align to TRBD1. The TCR comes from a middle-aged woman in good health and CMV-seronegative. The DNA of the CDR3 is TGTGCCAGCAGTTCCACTACCTCCGGGACAGGGGGGCCACTGAGCTCTGGGGCCAACGTCCTGACTTTC. Its translation: CASSSTTSGTGGPLSSGANVLTF.